This T cell receptor beta chain stems from a study of Graves' ophthalmopathy and Graves' hyperthyroidism. The CDR3 sequence is 12 residues long. The V end was cut by 1 base, the J end by 11 bases, with 11 bases between. Hyperthyroidism qualified as stable when ophthalmopathy did not develop within 18 months of follow-up. This clonotype was seen at least ten times. RNA transcripts were the template, and TCR beta CDR3 regions were amplified from them. First-round RT-PCR employed HTBI primers, with a second-round multiplex PCR after it. TCRdb redid the calling of the multiplex PCR reads with MiXCR, one entry per CDR3 protein. The repertoire has 300,000 to 500,000 distinct CDR3 sequences, just over 15% of them found once; the top ten carry 7%.

This chain links TRBV12-3 or TRBV12-4 with TRBJ1-1; D unresolved. The origin of this receptor is a young woman with stable Graves' hyperthyroidism. Sequenced sample: peripheral blood. DNA for the CDR3: TGTGCCAGCAGTTTAGGGCCTCTGGATGCTTTCTTT. Its protein product is CASSLGPLDAFF.